This T cell receptor beta chain was observed in a study of blood T cell repertoires in COVID-19. In the study overall: COVID-19 samples from acute and convalescent phases originated in the United States, Italy and Spain.

As handled by the study authors: Estimated nucleated cell counts came from reference gene primer amplification. TCRdb's copy holds only in-frame clones and misses some; the assay was immunoSEQ multiplex PCR. That table furnishes V, J and clone size, whereas the DNA furnished D and trimming. The sample includes over 250,000 clones, about four fifths of them seen just once. This CDR3 contains 15 residues. V lost 4 bases and J 2 bases, leaving 15 bases between the germline ends. The receptor comes from a woman in her 50s who had recovered from COVID-19. This sequence joins TRBV23-1 and TRBJ2-7; D is unresolved. TRBV23-1 is an open reading frame, and its role is uncertain. The sequenced material came from peripheral blood. The CDR3 DNA reads as TGCGCCAGCAGTCTTTTTTCGACTCGTACCTACGAGCAGTACTTC. Residues: CASSLFSTRTYEQYF.